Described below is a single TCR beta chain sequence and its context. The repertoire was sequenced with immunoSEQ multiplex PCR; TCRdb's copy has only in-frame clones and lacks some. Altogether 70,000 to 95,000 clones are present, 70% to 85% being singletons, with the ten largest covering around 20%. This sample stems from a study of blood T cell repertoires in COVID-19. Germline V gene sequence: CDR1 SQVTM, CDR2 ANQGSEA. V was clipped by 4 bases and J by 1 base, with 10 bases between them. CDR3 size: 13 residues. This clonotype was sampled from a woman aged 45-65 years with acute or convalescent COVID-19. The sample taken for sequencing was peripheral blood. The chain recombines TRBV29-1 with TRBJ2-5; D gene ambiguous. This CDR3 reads CSVGAGVQETQYF. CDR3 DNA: TGCAGCGTTGGGGCAGGCGTCCAAGAGACCCAGTACTTC. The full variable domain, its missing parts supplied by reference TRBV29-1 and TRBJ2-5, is SAVISQKPSRDICQRGTSLTIQCQVDSQVTMMFWYRQQPGQSLTLIATANQGSEATYESGFVIDKFPISRPNLTFSTLTVSNMSPEDSSIYLCSVGAGVQETQYFGPGTRLLVL.